This T cell receptor beta chain was sequenced for a study of identical twins (dated by TCRdb to the mid-2010s). For the study in its entirety: The study deep-sequenced TCR alpha and beta repertoires from monozygotic twins, unrelated adults of various ages and cord blood to test whether fetal clonotypes persist. To rule out contamination, replicate twin experiments were performed at different times with different library preparation protocols. General study outcomes and caveats: Compared with coincidental sharing between unrelated individuals, out-of-frame TCR alpha sequences shared between twins showed an excess of sequences with low generation probability. Zero-insertion analyses could be partly confounded by invariant T cells such as MAIT and iNKT, although diverse VJ usage argued against such confounding for most clonotypes. Because the same donors could not be followed over many years, the conclusions depended on cross-sectional statistical analysis. In beta out-of-frame sequences, excess twin sharing was weaker, because having fewer shared sequences lowered the signal-to-noise ratio. Abundant cord blood beta clonotypes had fewer insertions, young adult naive repertoires showed a similar but weaker trend, and memory repertoires showed no such trend. Out-of-frame TCR alpha sharing in monozygotic twins was systematically underestimated by recombination models, whereas sharing between unrelated individuals was in agreement with the recombination models.

The germline V gene sets CDR1 to KGHSH and CDR2 to LQKENI. The CDR3 sequence holds 13 residues, the cysteine and phenylalanine included. Only the CDR3 part of the read is kept: 39 bases, read in frame from the first base. Cut back by 1 base and 8 bases, the V and J ends lie 11 bases apart. Every donor in the study was a healthy Caucasian. Three pairs of female monozygotic twins, all aged roughly 18 to 29 years, made up the twin cohort. Miltenyi CD45RO+ enrichment and human naive T-cell isolation kits were used to isolate memory (CD45RO+) and naive T cells from PBMC. To note about this clonotype: What this receptor recognizes is not known. One base away there is no much larger clone; base qualities are not given.

Library prep was done by 5' RACE. Instrument on record: Illumina HiSeq 2000. Template switching added a universal primer binding site, and the final cDNA carried a unique molecular identifier that allowed TCR cDNA molecules to be counted accurately. Specific primers in the conserved constant-segment region were used to synthesize first-strand cDNA for TCR alpha and beta chains. To control for contamination, each cDNA library was double barcoded with a SMART-Mk sample barcode plus Illumina barcodes. TruSeq adapter sequences along with Illumina sample barcodes were introduced in two successive PCR steps. The TCR alpha and beta cDNA libraries were sequenced on the Illumina HiSeq platform using custom primers. Turning to the authors' computational methods: Raw reads were processed with MiGEC to extract unique molecular identifiers, and MiXCR was used to determine CDR3 positions. Recombination models were inferred per individual with the repgenHMM and IGoR tools using an EM algorithm. Shared clonotype analysis was performed with the tcR package in R, normalizing sharing by the product of cloneset sizes. To study raw recombination free of thymic and clonal selection effects, out-of-frame nonproductive sequences were analyzed. TCRdb reprocessed the public reads (quality trimming at Q25 with fastp, clone calling with MiXCR) and kept in-frame beta chains. Each CDR3 protein gets just one entry, which takes the most common genes and DNA from the rows behind it. Clone size and V and J calls follow TCRdb, not the original study. This sample holds 250,000 or so distinct CDR3 sequences; 12% were observed only once. The ten largest account for 4% to 5% of the sample.

The sample was also reused in another study, on yellow fever vaccine responses in identical twins. As that second paper reports: According to the authors, the vaccine-induced T cell response in identical twins seemed to be partly convergent and partly specific to each individual. In identical twins, the study followed T cell clones that responded to the vaccine with precision.

The sequence came from a woman between 18 and 29 years old in good health. The specimen sequenced was memory (CD45RO+) T cells sorted from blood. The cell subset or site label of this sample denotes: CD45RO+ enriched T cells. The chain was built from TRBV18 and TRBJ1-2; possibly the D gene is TRBD1, per 5 matching bases. The bases read TGTGCCAGCTCACCACGGGGCGAGAACGGCTACACCTTC. Its translation is CASSPRGENGYTF.